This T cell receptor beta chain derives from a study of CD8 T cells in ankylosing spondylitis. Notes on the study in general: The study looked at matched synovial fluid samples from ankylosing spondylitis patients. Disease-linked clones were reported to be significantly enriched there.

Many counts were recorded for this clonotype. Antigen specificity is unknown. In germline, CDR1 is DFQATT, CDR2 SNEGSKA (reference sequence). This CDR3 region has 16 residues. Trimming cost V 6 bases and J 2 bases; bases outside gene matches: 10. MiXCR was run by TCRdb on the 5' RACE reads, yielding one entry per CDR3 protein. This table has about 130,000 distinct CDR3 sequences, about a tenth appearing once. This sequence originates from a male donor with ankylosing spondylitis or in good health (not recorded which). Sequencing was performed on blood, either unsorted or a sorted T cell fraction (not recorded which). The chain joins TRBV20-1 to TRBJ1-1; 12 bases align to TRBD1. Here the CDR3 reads CSAISTGQGANTEAFF. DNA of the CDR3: TGCAGTGCAATAAGCACGGGACAGGGGGCAAACACTGAAGCTTTCTTT.